These 28 T cell receptor beta chains share one sample of origin, sequenced in a study of blood T cell repertoires in COVID-19. Sequencing was performed with immunoSEQ multiplex PCR; in TCRdb, only in-frame clones are kept and a portion is missing. This table has 88,000 or so clones, roughly 77% appearing once. The sample consisted of peripheral blood. Receptors were obtained from a human donor in a cohort sampled during active COVID-19.

The rearrangement joins TRBV5-1 to TRBJ2-2, with 7 bases that match TRBD2. With V trimmed by 1 base and J by 4 bases, 4 bases remained unmatched. The germline gives CDR1 SGHRS, CDR2 YFSETQ. The CDR3 spans 15 residues. The CDR3 DNA sequence: TGCGCCAGCAGCTTGACTAGCGCTGGCACCGGGGAGCTGTTTTTT. Encoded protein: CASSLTSAGTGELFF.

The CDR3 region is CASSDSGTSVGETQYF. DNA for the CDR3: TGTGCCAGCAGCGACTCCGGGACTAGCGTCGGGGAGACCCAGTACTTC. The V gene is TRBV11-2, the J gene TRBJ2-5; 10 bases line up with TRBD2. J gave up 5 bases and V 5 bases, and 11 bases lay outside the gene matches. Germline CDR1 SGHAT, CDR2 FQNNGV. The CDR3 has 16 residues.

CDR3 nucleotides: TGTGCCACCGCACCGGCGCGGGAGAGCAGGTACGAGCAGTACTTC. As protein: CATAPARESRYEQYF. The rearrangement links TRBV15 to TRBJ2-7; the match to TRBD2 covers 7 bases. Germline-derived CDR1 and CDR2 are LNHNV and YYDKDF (reference sequence). The trim removed 8 bases at V and 4 bases at J, leaving 14 bases unmatched. CDR3 length equals 15 residues.

The chain joins TRBV3-1 (or the pseudogene TRBV3-2) to TRBJ2-3; 11 bases fit TRBD2. Germline CDR1 is LGHDT and CDR2 is YNNKEL (reference sequence). This CDR3 contains 15 residues. J was trimmed by 5 bases and V by 4 bases; bases with no gene match: 5. CDR3: CASSPSTSGRDTQYF. The DNA for the CDR3 is TGTGCCAGCAGCCCCTCCACTAGCGGGAGAGATACGCAGTATTTT.

This chain connects TRBV5-1 to TRBJ2-5; 7 nucleotides match TRBD1. Germline lookup yields CDR1 SGHRS and CDR2 YFSETQ. V lost 4 bases, J lost 2 bases, and 8 bases stayed unmatched. The CDR3 is 15 amino acids. The CDR3 sequence: CASSPDRVGQETQYF. The CDR3 region has the DNA TGCGCCAGCAGCCCTGACAGGGTCGGTCAAGAGACCCAGTACTTC. Full variable domain (missing parts from reference TRBV5-1 and TRBJ2-5): KAGVTQTPRYLIKTRGQQVTLSCSPISGHRSVSWYQQTPGQGLQFLFEYFSETQRNKGNFPGRFSGRQFSNSRSEMNVSTLELGDSALYLCASSPDRVGQETQYFGPGTRLLVL.

The chain recombines TRBV27 with TRBJ2-3; 13 bases match TRBD2. Germline values: CDR1 MNHEY, CDR2 SMNVEV (reference sequence). This CDR3 comprises 20 residues. Trimming cost V 4 bases and J 3 bases; bases outside gene matches: 16. CDR3 coding DNA: TGTGCCAGCAGTTCAAGGATTAGGACTAGCGGGAGTCTAGATACAGATACGCAGTATTTT. Amino acids: CASSSRIRTSGSLDTDTQYF.

The V and J genes are TRBV5-1 and TRBJ2-7; D might be TRBD2 (5 bases). From germline, CDR1 is SGHRS and CDR2 YFSETQ. V dropped 4 bases and J dropped 0 bases, with 17 bases sitting between them. CDR3 length: 16 amino acids. CDR3 nucleotides: TGCGCCAGCAGCCCCCTCCCAGCGGCAAGCTCCTACGAGCAGTACTTC. Its protein is CASSPLPAASSYEQYF.

V usage is TRBV2 and J usage is TRBJ1-5; D unresolved. Trimming cost V 2 bases and J 5 bases, with 16 bases left between them. In germline, CDR1 is SNHLY, CDR2 FYNNEI. This CDR3 has 16 amino acids. The CDR3 nucleotides are TGTGCCAGCAGTGAATCCGAAACCCGGTTGGATCAGCCCCAGCATTTT. Protein: CASSESETRLDQPQHF.

V is TRBV2 and J is TRBJ2-2; D possibly corresponds to TRBD1 (5 bases). Germline assignment: CDR1 SNHLY and CDR2 FYNNEI. Between the trimmed V and J ends, which lost 4 bases and 5 bases, there was a span of 14 bases. This CDR3 has 15 amino acids. DNA for the CDR3: TGTGCCAGCAGTGCAGGGTTGGGAAATACCGGGGAGCTGTTTTTT. Amino acids: CASSAGLGNTGELFF.

CDR3 sequence: CATLPGGLPYEQYF. The CDR3 region has the DNA TGTGCCACACTTCCCGGGGGGCTACCTTACGAGCAGTACTTC. The gene calls are TRBV7-8 and TRBJ2-7; maybe TRBD2 (7 bases). The germline V gene has CDR1 SGHVS and CDR2 FQNEAQ. This CDR3 contains 14 residues. With 10 bases removed from V and 4 bases from J, the gap between germline ends came to 20 bases.

This rearrangement joins TRBV7-2 to TRBJ2-2; 9 bases are a match to TRBD2. J gave up 5 bases and V 1 base, and 5 bases lay outside the gene matches. Per germline, CDR1 SGHTA and CDR2 FQGNSA. The CDR3 has 16 residues. In DNA form, the CDR3 reads TGTGCCAGCAGCTTAGGGCTAGCGGGACCTACCGGGGAGCTGTTTTTT. The encoded protein is CASSLGLAGPTGELFF.

V gene TRBV9 combines with J gene TRBJ2-7, with 14 bases fitting TRBD2. The trim removed 3 bases at V and 4 bases at J, leaving 9 bases unmatched. The CDR3 is 17 amino acids. Germline loops: CDR1 SGDLS, CDR2 YYNGEE. CDR3 in amino acids: CASSAAPGTSGSYEQYF. CDR3 coding DNA: TGTGCCAGCAGCGCCGCTCCTGGGACTAGCGGGAGTTACGAGCAGTACTTC.

The chain combines TRBV14 with TRBJ2-7; D is possibly TRBD2 (5 bases). Germline V gives CDR1 SGHDN, CDR2 FVKESK. This CDR3 is 16 amino acids long. Trimming pared 2 bases from V and 1 base from J, leaving 15 bases between. The CDR3 here is CASSQQTLGGSYEQYF. In DNA form, the CDR3 reads TGTGCCAGCAGCCAACAAACTTTAGGAGGATCCTACGAGCAGTACTTC.

This chain links TRBV14 with TRBJ2-2; 10 positions agree with TRBD2. Losses at the gene ends were 0 bases for V and 2 bases for J; bases not matched to a gene: 15. Germline lookup yields CDR1 SGHDN and CDR2 FVKESK. The CDR3 length is 21 residues. CDR3 region: CASSQDLAGVFSVPNTGELFF. The CDR3, as DNA: TGTGCCAGCAGCCAAGACCTAGCGGGAGTTTTCTCCGTTCCTAACACCGGGGAGCTGTTTTTT.

The rearrangement links TRBV6-5 to TRBJ1-2; D remains ambiguous. The CDR3 sequence is 15 residues long. CDR1 and CDR2 (germline): MNHEY, SVGAGI. The V end was cut by 6 bases, the J end by 0 bases, with 14 bases between. CDR3 residues: CASSLGPGANYGYTF. Written as DNA, the CDR3 is TGTGCCAGCAGCTTGGGCCCGGGAGCTAACTATGGCTACACCTTC.

The gene calls are TRBV4-2 and TRBJ2-5, with 9 bases matching TRBD2. Germline V gene lookup returns CDR1 LGHNA and CDR2 YNFKEQ. V lost 3 bases and J lost 0; bases outside the gene matches: 5. The CDR3 is made up of 16 amino acids. The CDR3 sequence: CASSHVRLADQETQYF. The DNA of the CDR3 is TGTGCCAGCAGCCATGTGCGACTAGCGGACCAAGAGACCCAGTACTTC.

Here the CDR3 DNA reads TGTGCCAGCAGCTTTACACAGAACACTGAAGCTTTCTTT. It codes for CASSFTQNTEAFF. J is TRBJ1-1 and V is TRBV2; D ambiguous. Looked up from germline, CDR1 is SNHLY and CDR2 is FYNNEI. This CDR3 contains 13 residues. V lost 6 bases to trimming and J lost 1 base, with 9 bases between them.

Here the CDR3 reads CASSLGGQGAYEQYF. Written as DNA, the CDR3 is TGCGCCAGCAGCTTGGGGGGACAGGGGGCTTACGAGCAGTACTTC. The chain recombines TRBV5-1 with TRBJ2-7; TRBD1 matches 12 bases. The germline V gene has CDR1 SGHRS and CDR2 YFSETQ. This CDR3 contains 15 residues. After removal of 0 bases from V and 4 bases from J, the junction contained 2 bases not matched to a gene.

This chain links TRBV10-2 with TRBJ1-1; 7 positions agree with TRBD1. The V and J ends lost 8 bases and 5 bases, in that order; junction bases with no gene match: 5. The CDR3 has 12 residues. From germline, CDR1 is WSHSY and CDR2 SAAADI. The CDR3 region has the DNA TGCGCCAGCGGCTACAGGGGTACTGAAGCTTTCTTT. Protein product: CASGYRGTEAFF.

This clone appeared once. The chain employs TRBV10-1 and TRBJ2-1; 8 bases are a match to TRBD1. The CDR3 covers 13 residues. The ends lost 5 bases at V and 11 bases at J; junction bases unmatched: 8. Germline V gives CDR1 WNHNN, CDR2 SYGVQD (reference sequence). CDR3 sequence: CASSSQSGGQQFF. CDR3 bases: TGCGCCAGCAGTTCGCAGTCAGGGGGCCAGCAGTTCTTC.

The chain links TRBV5-1 to TRBJ2-1; D perhaps matches TRBD2 (5 bases). Trimming cost V 4 bases and J 6 bases, with 11 bases left between them. The germline V gene has CDR1 SGHRS and CDR2 YFSETQ. This CDR3 contains 13 residues. The CDR3 loop reads CASSPSLGNEQFF. CDR3 coding DNA: TGCGCCAGCAGCCCGTCACTAGGCAATGAGCAGTTCTTC.

In its sample, this clone was seen a few times. The chain recombines TRBV4-3 with TRBJ2-7; D perhaps matches TRBD1 (5 bases). The CDR3 has 18 amino acids. Germline V gene sequence: CDR1 LGHNA, CDR2 YSLEER. V was shortened by 0 bases and J by 2 bases, with 20 bases between the two germline ends. The CDR3 reads CASSQDLYSYRNAYEQYF. The CDR3 DNA is TGCGCCAGCAGCCAAGATTTGTACTCTTACAGGAACGCCTACGAGCAGTACTTC.

Remarks on this clone: The germline gene is not matched at one end of the junction; a read error may be the cause. The J gene is TRBJ2-1, the V gene TRBV7-7; 12 bases agree with TRBD2. The CDR3 contains 15 residues. Per germline, CDR1 SSHAT and CDR2 FNYEAQ (reference sequence). The CDR3 sequence is CASSKLAGGGNEQFF. CDR3 coding DNA: TGTGCTAGCAGCAAACTAGCGGGAGGTGGCAATGAGCAGTTCTTC.

The chain links TRBV30 to TRBJ1-1, with 10 bases aligning to TRBD1. J gave up 4 bases and V 5 bases, and 7 bases lay outside the gene matches. The CDR3 totals 14 residues. Germline values: CDR1 GTSNPN, CDR2 SVGIG (reference sequence). CDR3 in DNA: TGTGCCTGGGACCGGACAGGGGGTTTCACTGAAGCTTTCTTT. Translated: CAWDRTGGFTEAFF.

CDR3 in DNA: TGTGCCAGCAGACTTCCCTCGGGTAATGAGCAGTTCTTC. As protein: CASRLPSGNEQFF. The V gene is TRBV7-2, the J gene TRBJ2-1; D remains ambiguous. Trimming pared 6 bases from V and 7 bases from J, leaving 13 bases between. The CDR3 length is 13 residues. The germline gives CDR1 SGHTA, CDR2 FQGNSA.

The rearrangement links TRBV3-1 (or the pseudogene TRBV3-2) to TRBJ1-2; 8 nucleotides match TRBD1. Looked up from germline, CDR1 is LGHDT and CDR2 is YNNKEL (reference sequence). Losses at the gene ends were 3 bases for V and 1 base for J; bases not matched to a gene: 10. The CDR3 covers 17 residues. The CDR3 spells CASSQLPGGTVNYGYTF. The DNA of the CDR3 is TGTGCCAGCAGCCAGCTCCCAGGGGGCACAGTTAACTATGGCTACACCTTC.

The rearrangement joins TRBV5-1 to TRBJ2-1, with D possibly matching TRBD2 (6 bases). CDR3 length: 15 residues. V dropped 3 bases and J dropped 4 bases, with 14 bases sitting between them. From germline, CDR1 is SGHRS and CDR2 YFSETQ. For the CDR3, the DNA is TGCGCCAGCAGCTCCGGAGGGTCGGAGTACAATGAGCAGTTCTTC. Amino acids: CASSSGGSEYNEQFF.

The V call is TRBV12-5, the J call TRBJ2-1; tentative D call: TRBD2 (6 bases). The CDR3 length is 16 residues. Germline lookup yields CDR1 LGHNT and CDR2 FRNRAP. V shed 6 bases and J shed 4 bases, with 19 bases lying between them. DNA of the CDR3: TGTGCTAGTGGGGGTATGGGGGGAGTGGAGTACAATGAGCAGTTCTTC. Translation: CASGGMGGVEYNEQFF.